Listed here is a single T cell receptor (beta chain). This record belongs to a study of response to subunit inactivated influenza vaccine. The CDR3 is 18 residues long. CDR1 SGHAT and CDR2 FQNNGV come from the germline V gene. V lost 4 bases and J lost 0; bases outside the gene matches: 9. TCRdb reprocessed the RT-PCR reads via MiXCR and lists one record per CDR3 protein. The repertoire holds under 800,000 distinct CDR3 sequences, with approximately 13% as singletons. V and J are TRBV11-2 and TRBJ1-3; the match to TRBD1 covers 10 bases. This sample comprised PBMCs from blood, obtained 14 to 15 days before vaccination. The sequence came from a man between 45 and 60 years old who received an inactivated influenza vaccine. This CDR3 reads CASSYPTGGLSSGNTIYF. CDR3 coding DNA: TGTGCCAGCAGCTACCCGACAGGGGGCCTTTCCTCTGGAAACACCATATATTTT. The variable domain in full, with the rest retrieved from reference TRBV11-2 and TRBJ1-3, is EAGVAQSPRYKIIEKRQSVAFWCNPISGHATLYWYQQILGQGPKLLIQFQNNGVVDDSQLPKDRFSAERLKGVDSTLKIQPAKLEDSAVYLCASSYPTGGLSSGNTIYFGEGSWLTVV.